The 15 T cell receptor beta chains below come from one sample, sequenced in a study of T-cell memory formation after mild COVID-19. Using its own MiXCR run on the 5' RACE reads, TCRdb lists one record per CDR3 protein. The repertoire holds about 350,000 distinct CDR3 sequences, with roughly an eighth as singletons. Sequenced sample: PBMCs or a T cell subset sorted from them (not recorded which). These receptors all come from a man younger than 30 who had mild COVID-19 (a few samples of this study predate the infection). Cell type and time point are not known.

In this sample, this clonotype turned up a few times. V is TRBV6-2 or TRBV6-3 and J is TRBJ2-7, with 11 bases fitting TRBD2. The CDR3 covers 17 residues. The J segment lost 2 bases and the V segment lost 0 bases, leaving 6 bases of the junction unmatched. CDR1 is MNHEY and CDR2 is SVGEGT in the germline V gene. The CDR3 protein is CASSYSTGLAGTYEQYF. CDR3 nucleotides: TGTGCCAGCAGTTACTCCACCGGACTAGCGGGTACCTACGAGCAGTACTTC.

The table lists this clonotype with many counts. The chain employs TRBV27 and TRBJ1-2; 8 bases map to TRBD1. CDR1 is MNHEY, CDR2 SMNVEV, per germline (reference sequence). J was trimmed by 6 bases and V by 6 bases; bases with no gene match: 6. This CDR3 has 13 amino acids. The CDR3 protein is CASRRTGRDGYTF. CDR3 sequence (DNA): TGTGCCAGCAGGCGGACAGGGAGGGATGGCTACACCTTC.

This clonotype occurred a few times. The chain employs TRBV6-1 and TRBJ2-1; tentatively, D is TRBD1 (5 bases). V dropped 10 bases and J dropped 3 bases, with 13 bases sitting between them. CDR1 is MNHNS, CDR2 SASEGT, per germline. The CDR3 runs 13 residues. The CDR3 DNA reads TGTGCCATCCTAGGGCAGGGCTACAATGAGCAGTTCTTC. It codes for CAILGQGYNEQFF.

The chain is built from TRBV4-1 and TRBJ1-1; tentative D call: TRBD1 (5 bases). Germline V gives CDR1 MGHRA, CDR2 YSYEKL. Trimming stripped 3 bases from V and 8 bases from J, with 16 bases between. CDR3 length equals 14 residues. The CDR3 reads CASSQDPRDGEAFF. Here the CDR3 DNA reads TGCGCCAGCAGCCAGGATCCCCGGGACGGCGAAGCTTTCTTT.

This clonotype was counted only a few times. The chain links TRBV5-1 to TRBJ2-1; 9 bases fit TRBD1. The germline CDR1 and CDR2 sequences are SGHRS and YFSETQ. The length of the CDR3 is 16 residues. V lost 4 bases to trimming and J lost 0 bases; unmatched junction nucleotides: 5. The CDR3 sequence: CASSTDRGSSYNEQFF. The CDR3 region has the DNA TGCGCCAGCAGCACCGACAGGGGGAGCTCCTACAATGAGCAGTTCTTC.

J is TRBJ2-3 and V is TRBV28; possible D gene TRBD2, 6 bases. The V gene's germline CDR1 is MDHEN and CDR2 SYDVKM. This CDR3 region has 16 residues. The V end lost 3 bases, the J end lost 6 bases, and 19 bases lay between the germline ends. The CDR3 loop is CASSFTPREHIDTQYF. CDR3 nucleotides: TGTGCCAGCAGTTTTACTCCCCGGGAGCACATCGATACGCAGTATTTT.

This clonotype was observed a handful of times. The genes are TRBV5-6 and TRBJ1-5; TRBD1 matches 10 bases. CDR3 length: 15 residues. V shed 3 bases and J 5 bases; nucleotides not matched to a gene: 5. Germline CDR1 and CDR2: SGHDT and YYEEEE. Here the CDR3 DNA reads TGTGCCAGCAGCTCGTGGGACAGGGGTTATCAGCCCCAGCATTTT. This codes for CASSSWDRGYQPQHF.

The J gene is TRBJ1-5, the V gene TRBV20-1; the match to TRBD1 covers 7 bases. Germline V gene lookup returns CDR1 DFQATT and CDR2 SNEGSKA (reference sequence). The CDR3 covers 14 residues. Trimming removed 3 bases from V and 4 bases from J; junction bases left unmatched: 6. CDR3 in DNA: TGCAGTGCTAGCCGACAGGGTGAAAATCAGCCCCAGCATTTT. It yields the protein CSASRQGENQPQHF.

The chain uses TRBV6-5 and TRBJ2-6; TRBD2 might be the D (5 bases). This CDR3 spans 19 amino acids. Trimming removed 4 bases from V and 0 bases from J, with 19 bases in between. Germline V gene lookup returns CDR1 MNHEY and CDR2 SVGAGI. The chain's CDR3 is CASSSSTGGLDSGANVLTF. CDR3 bases: TGTGCCAGCAGTTCCTCGACCGGCGGACTGGACTCTGGGGCCAACGTCCTGACTTTC.

J is TRBJ2-7 and V is TRBV11-2; 7 bases agree with TRBD1. The V gene's germline CDR1 is SGHAT and CDR2 FQNNGV. The CDR3 spans 16 residues. With 4 bases clipped from V and 0 bases from J, the junction kept 9 bases outside the gene matches. This chain's CDR3 is CASSYILGQSSYEQYF. CDR3 bases: TGTGCCAGCAGCTACATCCTGGGACAGAGCTCCTACGAGCAGTACTTC.

J is TRBJ2-1 and V is TRBV9, with D hard to call. CDR1 and CDR2 (germline): SGDLS, YYNGEE. Between the trimmed V and J ends, which lost 3 bases and 5 bases, there was a span of 21 bases. This CDR3 is 17 amino acids long. The chain's CDR3 is CASSGPEVRLVDNEQFF. The CDR3 DNA reads as TGTGCCAGCAGCGGGCCCGAGGTGCGGTTAGTAGACAATGAGCAGTTCTTC.

This clonotype was detected a few times. The chain carries TRBV5-1 and TRBJ1-4; 9 bases fit TRBD1. CDR3 length equals 13 residues. Germline V gene sequence: CDR1 SGHRS, CDR2 YFSETQ. V lost 4 bases to trimming and J lost 8 bases; unmatched junction nucleotides: 3. CDR3 region: CASSTGTGEKLFF. The CDR3 region has the DNA TGCGCCAGCAGCACCGGGACAGGGGAAAAACTGTTTTTT.

This chain links TRBV5-5 with TRBJ1-1; the D gene is possibly TRBD1 (5 bases). This CDR3 has 13 amino acids. V was pared by 7 bases and J by 8 bases, with 18 bases between. Germline V gene data show CDR1 as SGHKS and CDR2 as YYEKEE (reference sequence). As DNA, the CDR3 is TGTGCCAGCGGCCCTTTCGGGGGTCTCGAAGCTTTCTTT. Translation gives CASGPFGGLEAFF.

This clonotype was seen more than once but under ten times. The chain is built from TRBV4-3 and TRBJ2-3, with D perhaps TRBD2 (5 bases). The CDR3 loop spans 13 amino acids. The V and J ends lost 4 bases and 5 bases respectively, with 10 bases between them. CDR1 and CDR2 from the germline V gene are LGHNA and YSLEER. CDR3 sequence (DNA): TGCGCCAGCAGCCGAGCCGAGGGAGATACGCAGTATTTT. It specifies CASSRAEGDTQYF.

This clonotype was observed many times. V is TRBV7-2 and J is TRBJ1-1, with TRBD1 matching over 8 bases. Germline values: CDR1 SGHTA, CDR2 FQGNSA. V shed 3 bases and J 4 bases; nucleotides not matched to a gene: 1. The CDR3 contains 13 residues. CDR3 loop: CASSLGQATEAFF. The CDR3 region has the DNA TGTGCCAGCAGCTTGGGACAGGCCACTGAAGCTTTCTTT.